One and the same sample provided the 14 T cell receptor beta chains below, sequenced in a study of cytomegalovirus exposure and HLA in healthy donors (dated by TCRdb to 2015 to 2018). The library was produced with the immunoSEQ multiplex PCR assay. A mixture of 60 forward primers for TCR Vbeta segments and 13 reverse primers for TCR Jbeta segments was used in the multiplex PCR. The table comes from immuneACCESS by way of TCRdb, which keeps in-frame sequences with V and J called. Part of the clones is missing from these tables; in studies checked, under half for an unresolved V gene and the rest for unknown reasons. Counted in this sample were 40,000 to 45,000 clones; over 55% of them appeared once. Around 8.7% of the sample goes to the ten largest clones. Source material: PBMCs. These receptors were collected from a human donor in good health.

The rearrangement links TRBV10-3 to TRBJ2-6; maybe TRBD2 (6 bases). CDR1 and CDR2 from the germline V gene are ENHRY and SYGVKD. The CDR3 consists of 16 residues. V lost 7 bases and J lost 3, with 16 bases in between. The CDR3 DNA sequence: TGTGCCATCACGGATGGGCGGGGTAGTGGGGCCAACGTCCTGACTTTC. Translated, it gives CAITDGRGSGANVLTF.

The rearrangement joins TRBV5-5 to TRBJ1-1; TRBD1 aligns across 7 bases. The J segment lost 7 bases and the V segment lost 0 bases, leaving 9 bases of the junction unmatched. This CDR3 has 15 residues. Germline V gene data show CDR1 as SGHKS and CDR2 as YYEKEE (reference sequence). For the CDR3, the DNA is TGTGCCAGCAGCTTGGTTACAGGGGCGTGGATTGAAGCTTTCTTT. This codes for CASSLVTGAWIEAFF.

This rearrangement joins TRBV4-2 to TRBJ2-2, with a tentative D call TRBD2 (5 bases). The CDR3 loop spans 14 amino acids. Trimming took 1 base from V and 6 from J, leaving 9 bases between them. Per the germline V gene, CDR1 is LGHNA and CDR2 is YNFKEQ. The CDR3 reads CASSQAFGAGELFF. The CDR3 DNA sequence: TGTGCCAGCAGCCAAGCCTTCGGGGCCGGGGAGCTGTTTTTT.

The chain is built from TRBV7-6 and TRBJ1-3; D uncertain. The CDR3 has 15 residues. The germline V gene encodes CDR1 SGHVS and CDR2 FNYEAQ. The V gene lost 5 bases and the J gene lost 1 base, with 12 bases spanning the gap. CDR3 DNA sequence: TGTGCCAGCAGCGCGACACCTTATTCTGGAAACACCATATATTTT. Amino acids: CASSATPYSGNTIYF.

This clone was seen once. The V and J genes are TRBV4-1 and TRBJ1-1; 10 nucleotides line up with TRBD1. This CDR3 comprises 17 residues. The junction had 7 bases not matched to a gene; V was cut back by 2 bases and J by 1 base. Germline-derived CDR1 and CDR2 are MGHRA and YSYEKL. The CDR3 reads CASSQRTGGDSNTEAFF. DNA for the CDR3: TGCGCCAGCAGCCAACGGACAGGGGGGGACTCGAACACTGAAGCTTTCTTT.

This rearrangement joins TRBV5-1 to TRBJ2-3, with 8 positions matching TRBD2. With V trimmed by 4 bases and J by 2 bases, 6 bases remained unmatched. Germline values: CDR1 SGHRS, CDR2 YFSETQ. The CDR3 has 15 residues. CDR3 DNA: TGCGCCAGCAGCCCCCCGGGGGGGCACACAGATACGCAGTATTTT. Protein product: CASSPPGGHTDTQYF.

The CDR3 DNA is TGTGCTAGTGGTCCCCCAATACTCATGGCCGGGGAGCTGTTTTTT. It codes for CASGPPILMAGELFF. The V call is TRBV12-5, the J call TRBJ2-2; no firm D call. Deletions cut 5 bases from V and 6 bases from J, with 16 bases between. Germline CDR1 LGHNT, CDR2 FRNRAP. This CDR3 has 15 amino acids.

This clone was detected a few times. The chain carries TRBV25-1 and TRBJ1-1, with D tentatively TRBD1 (5 bases). Per the germline V gene, CDR1 is MGHDK and CDR2 is SYGVNS. V was clipped by 9 bases and J by 5 bases, with 13 bases between them. CDR3 length: 12 amino acids. CDR3: CASTTGGTEAFF. CDR3 DNA: TGTGCCAGTACAACCGGGGGAACTGAAGCTTTCTTT.

The chain employs TRBV7-6 and TRBJ1-1; D uncertain. CDR3 length: 13 residues. With 1 base removed from V and 0 bases from J, the gap between germline ends came to 3 bases. Germline V gene data show CDR1 as SGHVS and CDR2 as FNYEAQ. This CDR3 is CASSLVMNTEAFF. The CDR3 DNA sequence: TGTGCCAGCAGCTTAGTTATGAACACTGAAGCTTTCTTT.

The rearrangement joins TRBV7-2 to TRBJ2-5, with 8 bases identical to TRBD2. Germline V gene sequence: CDR1 SGHTA, CDR2 FQGNSA. Trimming took 5 bases from V and 0 from J; bases not matched to a gene: 5. This CDR3 contains 15 residues. The CDR3 region has the DNA TGTGCCAGCAGCATCGGGGGGGTGTACCAAGAGACCCAGTACTTC. Its translation: CASSIGGVYQETQYF.

The chain combines TRBV30 with TRBJ1-2, with a tentative D call TRBD1 (5 bases). This CDR3 contains 13 residues. Trimming removed 2 bases at V and 4 bases at J, with 11 bases between. Germline V gene sequence: CDR1 GTSNPN, CDR2 SVGIG (reference sequence). CDR3 nucleotides: TGTGCCTGGAGTCCCACAGGAGCCTATGGCTACACCTTC. Translating it yields CAWSPTGAYGYTF.

This clone has just one count. CDR3 loop: CASSLGGQGGYGYTF. DNA for the CDR3: TGTGCCAGCAGCTTAGGTGGGCAGGGGGGATATGGCTACACCTTC. The V call is TRBV7-2, the J call TRBJ1-2; 7 bases are shared with TRBD1. The V segment lost 1 base and the J segment 5 bases; nucleotides outside the gene matches: 7. In germline, CDR1 is SGHTA, CDR2 FQGNSA. The CDR3 contains 15 residues.

The rearrangement joins TRBV7-9 to TRBJ1-6, with 8 bases matching TRBD1. The V gene end was trimmed by 5 bases and the J gene end by 7 bases; junction bases not matched to a gene: 10. The V gene's germline CDR1 is SEHNR and CDR2 FQNEAQ (reference sequence). This CDR3 comprises 16 residues. The CDR3 is CASSTGKGTGNSPLHF. DNA for the CDR3: TGTGCCAGCAGCACAGGAAAAGGGACAGGCAATTCACCCCTCCACTTT.

V and J are TRBV5-1 and TRBJ2-3; 8 nucleotides line up with TRBD2. The CDR3 covers 15 residues. J lost 4 bases, V lost 0 bases, and 4 bases had no gene match. CDR1 and CDR2 (germline): SGHRS, YFSETQ. CDR3 bases: TGCGCCAGCAGCTTGGTCGGGGGGGCGGCAGATACGCAGTATTTT. Protein product: CASSLVGGAADTQYF.